Listed below are T cell receptor beta chains from one sample, sequenced in a study of T cells in Graves' hyperthyroidism and ophthalmopathy. TCRdb redid the calling of the multiplex PCR reads with MiXCR, one entry per CDR3 protein. The table records around 520,000 distinct CDR3 sequences, around 24% of them present only once. Sequenced material: blood. The receptors here all came from a woman aged 25 to 39 with Graves' ophthalmopathy. Each CDR3 is given without its conserved first and last residue.

J gene | V gene | CDR3 length | CDR3 protein
TRBJ1-1 | TRBV5-1 | 11 | ASSPQGFHEAF
TRBJ1-2 | TRBV6-2/TRBV6-3 | 12 | ASSFMKQAYGYT
TRBJ1-5 | TRBV6-2/TRBV6-3 | 13 | ASSSNRGLNQPQH
TRBJ1-2 | TRBV11-2 | 12 | ASSLRTGRDGYT
TRBJ2-5 | TRBV24-1 | 12 | ATSVGTLQETQY
TRBJ1-6 | TRBV4-1 | 15 | ASSQDFRQGNNSPLH
TRBJ2-7 | TRBV9 | 12 | ASSVEYSTYEQY
TRBJ2-7 | TRBV12-3/TRBV12-4 | 11 | ASSQGLNYEQY
TRBJ2-4 | TRBV5-1 | 11 | VQGELAKNIKY
TRBJ2-7 | TRBV6-2/TRBV6-3 | 13 | ASSFGLAGVSEQY
TRBJ2-5 | TRBV6-1 | 12 | ASSETGFQETQY
TRBJ1-5 | TRBV12-3/TRBV12-4 | 13 | ASSPSGISNQPQH
TRBJ1-2 | TRBV12-5 | 11 | ASGFTGDSGYT
TRBJ2-5 | TRBV20-1 | 12 | SARDGLAEETQY
TRBJ2-7 | TRBV12-3/TRBV12-4 | 13 | ASSQRLAGVYEQY
TRBJ1-5 | TRBV2 | 13 | ASSALTGANQPQH
TRBJ2-5 | TRBV6-1 | 14 | ASSEQDRTYQETQY
TRBJ2-7 | TRBV27 | 11 | ASRIQGNYEQY
TRBJ2-2 | TRBV12-3/TRBV12-4 | 15 | ASRLTSGGRSTGELF
TRBJ2-2 | TRBV11-2 | 14 | ASSLDLGPNTGELF